These 25 T cell receptor beta chains originate from one sample sequenced in a study of shared clonotypes between healthy human individuals. The repertoire was sequenced with immunoSEQ multiplex PCR; TCRdb's copy has only in-frame clones and lacks some. The table lists 1,400,000 or so clones, about 98.5% of them singletons. Source material: naive CD4+ T cells sorted from blood. Subset denoted: CD45RA+ positively selected. Receptors were obtained from a man aged 25 to 45 in good health.

This clone was counted once. This chain joins TRBV25-1 and TRBJ2-3, with 8 bases matching TRBD2. Losses at the gene ends were 3 bases for V and 1 base for J; bases not matched to a gene: 6. Germline V CDR1 and CDR2: MGHDK, SYGVNS. The length of the CDR3 is 16 residues. The CDR3 sequence: CASSDHIAGRTDTQYF. The CDR3 coding sequence is TGTGCCAGCAGTGACCACATAGCGGGGCGCACAGATACGCAGTATTTT.

Concerning this clone: The sample contains more than one DNA sequence encoding this CDR3. The chain joins TRBV20-1 to TRBJ2-5; 7 nucleotides align to TRBD1. Trimming at V came to 5 bases and at J to 5 bases, leaving 2 bases not matched to a gene. Per germline, CDR1 DFQATT and CDR2 SNEGSKA (reference sequence). The length of the CDR3 is 11 residues. CDR3 sequence (DNA): TGCAGTGCTTACAGGGGCGAGACCCAGTACTTC. This translates into CSAYRGETQYF.

This rearrangement joins TRBV4-2 to TRBJ2-2; D not resolved. V shed 0 bases and J shed 0 bases, with 11 bases lying between them. CDR1 is LGHNA and CDR2 is YNFKEQ in the germline V gene. The CDR3 covers 17 residues. CDR3 sequence reads: CASSQDWRRPNTGELFF. The CDR3 nucleotides read TGTGCCAGCAGCCAAGATTGGCGACGACCGAACACCGGGGAGCTGTTTTTT.

A remark on this clone: The same CDR3 arises from other DNA sequences in this sample as well. The chain combines TRBV19 with TRBJ1-4; the D gene is possibly TRBD1 (5 bases). The CDR3 totals 13 residues. The V gene lost 3 bases and the J gene lost 7 bases, with 9 bases spanning the gap. The germline gives CDR1 LNHDA, CDR2 SQIVND (reference sequence). The CDR3 region is CASSIQGTEKLFF. The DNA for the CDR3 is TGTGCCAGTAGTATCCAGGGAACTGAAAAACTGTTTTTT.

This clone was seen a single time. The chain joins TRBV9 to TRBJ2-1; D unclear. Germline V gene data show CDR1 as SGDLS and CDR2 as YYNGEE. The CDR3 totals 14 residues. Trimming took 4 bases from V and 3 from J, leaving 11 bases between them. The CDR3: CASSTRPFYNEQFF. The CDR3 DNA reads TGTGCCAGCAGCACAAGGCCGTTCTACAATGAGCAGTTCTTC.

The chain employs TRBV5-1 and TRBJ2-3; 7 nucleotides agree with TRBD2. Germline V gene sequence: CDR1 SGHRS, CDR2 YFSETQ. The CDR3 sequence is 15 residues long. Trimming at V came to 4 bases and at J to 3 bases, leaving 8 bases not matched to a gene. CDR3 DNA sequence: TGCGCCAGCAGCACAAGTAGCGGGCTAACAGATACGCAGTATTTT. It is translated as CASSTSSGLTDTQYF.

The gene calls are TRBV28 and TRBJ1-1; D remains unclear. The CDR3 has 11 amino acids. Germline CDR1 is MDHEN and CDR2 is SYDVKM. V was pared by 4 bases and J by 4 bases, with 4 bases between. The chain's CDR3 is CASSYSTEAFF. The CDR3 region has the DNA TGTGCCAGCAGTTACAGCACTGAAGCTTTCTTT.

J is TRBJ1-1 and V is TRBV7-9, with D hard to call. V shed 1 base and J shed 4 bases, with 16 bases lying between them. The CDR3 runs to 16 residues. The germline CDR1 and CDR2 sequences are SEHNR and FQNEAQ (reference sequence). The CDR3 loop is CASSLGTTRRFTEAFF. The CDR3 region has the DNA TGTGCCAGCAGCTTAGGGACGACCCGGAGGTTCACTGAAGCTTTCTTT.

The chain carries TRBV2 and TRBJ1-1, with a possible D match to TRBD1 (6 bases). Trimming shortened V by 6 bases and J by 10 bases, and 12 bases separated the two germline ends. The CDR3 runs 11 residues. Germline V CDR1 and CDR2: SNHLY, FYNNEI. The CDR3 coding sequence is TGTGCCAGCAGCGCGGACAGCCGAGCTTTCTTT. Amino acids: CASSADSRAFF. Complete variable domain (other parts from reference TRBV2 and TRBJ1-1): EPEVTQTPSHQVTQMGQEVILRCVPISNHLYFYWYRQILGQKVEFLVSFYNNEISEKSEIFDDQFSVERPDGSNFTLKIRSTKLEDSAMYFCASSADSRAFFGQGTRLTVV.

A remark on this clone: In the same sample, other DNA sequences code for this CDR3. This chain connects TRBV6-1 to TRBJ1-5, with D maybe TRBD1 (6 bases). V was clipped by 2 bases and J by 5 bases, with 13 bases between them. This CDR3 spans 15 amino acids. Per germline, CDR1 MNHNS and CDR2 SASEGT. CDR3 sequence reads: CASSESGGTHQPQHF. The CDR3 DNA reads as TGTGCCAGCAGTGAATCGGGGGGCACCCATCAGCCCCAGCATTTT.

Only one count was recorded for this clone. The CDR3 nucleotides read TGCGCCAGCAGCCCTACCTCGGGACTAGCGGGAGGGCCGGTGAATGAGCAGTTCTTC. Residues: CASSPTSGLAGGPVNEQFF. This rearrangement joins TRBV5-1 to TRBJ2-1; 16 positions agree with TRBD2. The CDR3 is 19 residues long. Germline-derived CDR1 and CDR2 are SGHRS and YFSETQ. V trimming: 4 bases; J trimming: 7 bases; junction bases outside the gene matches: 14.

Here the CDR3 DNA reads TGTGCCAGCAGCCAAGCGGATTTGTCTTACAATGAGCAGTTCTTC. Its protein is CASSQADLSYNEQFF. The chain employs TRBV4-2 and TRBJ2-1; unclear D gene. Between the trimmed V and J ends, which lost 1 base and 4 bases, there was a span of 11 bases. Germline assignment: CDR1 LGHNA and CDR2 YNFKEQ. The CDR3 runs 15 residues.

This chain links TRBV11-3 with TRBJ2-1; D gene ambiguous. Trimming left V 5 bases short and J 0 bases short, with 11 bases between. In germline, CDR1 is SGHNT, CDR2 YENEEA. This CDR3 comprises 15 residues. The CDR3 is CASSPGSSSYNEQFF. The CDR3 DNA sequence: TGTGCCAGCAGCCCAGGAAGTAGCTCCTACAATGAGCAGTTCTTC.

The chain carries TRBV5-5 and TRBJ2-3, with D unresolved. This CDR3 contains 12 residues. V shed 7 bases and J shed 6 bases, with 12 bases lying between them. Germline V lookup: CDR1 SGHKS, CDR2 YYEKEE (reference sequence). The CDR3: CASALMSDTQYF. The CDR3 DNA is TGTGCCAGCGCCCTGATGAGCGATACGCAGTATTTT.

The chain carries TRBV6-1 and TRBJ2-6; D not resolved. There are 15 residues in the CDR3. CDR1 and CDR2 from the germline V gene are MNHNS and SASEGT. V was pared by 7 bases and J by 0 bases, with 10 bases between. This CDR3 is CASTGGHSGANVLTF. CDR3 in DNA: TGTGCCAGCACTGGCGGCCACTCTGGGGCCAACGTCCTGACTTTC.

V and J are TRBV5-4 and TRBJ2-5; D remains ambiguous. The V and J ends lost 2 bases and 0 bases respectively, with 14 bases between them. The germline CDR1 and CDR2 sequences are SGHNT and YYREEE (reference sequence). The CDR3 is made up of 16 amino acids. CDR3 amino acids: CASSLGSNRYQETQYF. The CDR3, as DNA: TGTGCCAGCAGCTTAGGCAGCAATCGGTACCAAGAGACCCAGTACTTC.

The chain has TRBV19 and TRBJ2-1, with 7 bases aligning to TRBD1. Trimming cost V 2 bases and J 9 bases; bases outside gene matches: 10. The CDR3 loop spans 15 amino acids. Germline V lookup: CDR1 LNHDA, CDR2 SQIVND (reference sequence). The CDR3 DNA reads TGTGCCAGTAGTATAAGGGGGCTCCCCAATCGTGAGCAGTTCTTC. It yields the protein CASSIRGLPNREQFF.

This clone has a single count. The V gene is TRBV5-5, the J gene TRBJ2-7, with TRBD1 as a possible D gene (5 bases). V was shortened by 3 bases and J by 5 bases, with 15 bases between the two germline ends. Germline CDR1 reads SGHKS; CDR2 reads YYEKEE (reference sequence). CDR3 size: 14 residues. The CDR3 DNA reads TGTGCCAGCAGCTCGGTTGCGGAAGGGGACGAGCAGTACTTC. It codes for CASSSVAEGDEQYF.

This chain joins TRBV5-6 and TRBJ2-5, with D uncertain. The CDR3 has 14 amino acids. The V gene lost 2 bases and the J gene lost 2 bases, with 10 bases spanning the gap. Per the germline V gene, CDR1 is SGHDT and CDR2 is YYEEEE. The CDR3 DNA is TGTGCCAGCAGCTTTCGCGGCAGGCAAGAGACCCAGTACTTC. Its translation: CASSFRGRQETQYF.

This clone was counted a single time. This chain connects TRBV6-1 to TRBJ1-2, with D hard to call. This CDR3 is 12 amino acids long. V was trimmed by 6 bases and J by 5 bases, leaving 10 bases between them. The V gene's germline CDR1 is MNHNS and CDR2 SASEGT. The CDR3 reads CASSAAGYGYTF. Written as DNA, the CDR3 is TGTGCCAGCAGCGCGGCGGGGTATGGCTACACCTTC.

V is TRBV5-4 and J is TRBJ1-5, with 9 nucleotides matching TRBD1. Trimming cost V 4 bases and J 7 bases; bases outside gene matches: 6. The CDR3 loop spans 14 amino acids. Germline-derived CDR1 and CDR2 are SGHNT and YYREEE (reference sequence). CDR3 sequence: CASSEGQGRQPQHF. The CDR3 coding sequence is TGTGCCAGCAGCGAGGGACAGGGAAGACAGCCCCAGCATTTT. The full variable domain, its missing parts supplied by reference TRBV5-4 and TRBJ1-5, is ETGVTQSPTHLIKTRGQQVTLRCSSQSGHNTVSWYQQALGQGPQFIFQYYREEENGRGNFPPRFSGLQFPNYSSELNVNALELDDSALYLCASSEGQGRQPQHFGDGTRLSIL.

The chain recombines TRBV7-6 with TRBJ2-7, with 9 bases matching TRBD2. Germline values: CDR1 SGHVS, CDR2 FNYEAQ. The CDR3 spans 16 residues. The V segment lost 3 bases and the J segment 3 bases; nucleotides outside the gene matches: 9. CDR3: CASSFSWAGGSYEQYF. The CDR3 nucleotides are TGTGCCAGCAGCTTTTCGTGGGCGGGAGGGAGCTACGAGCAGTACTTC.

This clone was seen just once. This chain connects TRBV6-1 to TRBJ1-5, with D possibly being TRBD1 (5 bases). CDR3 length: 14 amino acids. Trimming cost V 2 bases and J 10 bases, with 15 bases left between them. Per germline, CDR1 MNHNS and CDR2 SASEGT. The CDR3 sequence: CASSEWAFGGPQHF. For the CDR3, the DNA is TGTGCCAGCAGTGAATGGGCTTTCGGGGGTCCCCAGCATTTT.

The chain links TRBV2 to TRBJ1-1; D is perhaps TRBD1 (5 bases). Trimming removed 2 bases at V and 4 bases at J, with 14 bases between. The CDR3 length is 15 residues. Germline V gives CDR1 SNHLY, CDR2 FYNNEI. For the CDR3, the DNA is TGTGCCAGCAGTGAAAAGCGCCCAGGGATCACTGAAGCTTTCTTT. It yields the protein CASSEKRPGITEAFF.

The rearrangement joins TRBV10-2 to TRBJ2-2; TRBD2 might be the D (5 bases). Per germline, CDR1 WSHSY and CDR2 SAAADI. CDR3 length: 18 residues. The V gene lost 10 bases and the J gene lost 1 base, with 25 bases spanning the gap. CDR3 sequence reads: CAILGTLVGGGNTGELFF. As DNA, the CDR3 is TGCGCCATCCTTGGAACCCTCGTAGGAGGCGGGAACACCGGGGAGCTGTTTTTT.